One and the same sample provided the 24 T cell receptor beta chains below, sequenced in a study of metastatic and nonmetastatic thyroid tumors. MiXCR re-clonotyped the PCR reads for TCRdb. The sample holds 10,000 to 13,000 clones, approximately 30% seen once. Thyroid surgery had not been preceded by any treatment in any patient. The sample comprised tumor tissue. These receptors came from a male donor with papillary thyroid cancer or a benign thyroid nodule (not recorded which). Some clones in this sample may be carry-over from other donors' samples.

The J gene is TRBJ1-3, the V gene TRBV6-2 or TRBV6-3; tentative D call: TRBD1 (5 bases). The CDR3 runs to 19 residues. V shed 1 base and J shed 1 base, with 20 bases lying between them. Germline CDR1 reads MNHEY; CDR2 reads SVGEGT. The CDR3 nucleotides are TGTGCCAGCAGTTACTTAATAGCAAAGGGACCCCTGTCTGGAAACACCATATATTTT. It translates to CASSYLIAKGPLSGNTIYF.

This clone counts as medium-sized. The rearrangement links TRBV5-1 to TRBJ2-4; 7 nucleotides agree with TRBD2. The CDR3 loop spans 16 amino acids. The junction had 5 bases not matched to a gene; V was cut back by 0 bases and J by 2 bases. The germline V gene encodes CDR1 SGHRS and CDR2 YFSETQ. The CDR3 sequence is CASSLGTSLTKNIQYF. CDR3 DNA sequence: TGCGCCAGCAGCTTGGGGACTAGTCTTACCAAAAACATTCAGTACTTC. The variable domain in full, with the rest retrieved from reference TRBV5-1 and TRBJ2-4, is KAGVTQTPRYLIKTRGQQVTLSCSPISGHRSVSWYQQTPGQGLQFLFEYFSETQRNKGNFPGRFSGRQFSNSRSEMNVSTLELGDSALYLCASSLGTSLTKNIQYFGAGTRLSVL.

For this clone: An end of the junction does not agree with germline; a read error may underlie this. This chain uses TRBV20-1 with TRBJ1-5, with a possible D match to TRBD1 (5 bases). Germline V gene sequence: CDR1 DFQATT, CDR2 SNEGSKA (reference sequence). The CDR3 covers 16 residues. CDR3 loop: CSTRDPIRPEGQPQHF. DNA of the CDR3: TGCAGTACTAGAGATCCCATACGGCCGGAGGGGCAGCCCCAGCATTTT.

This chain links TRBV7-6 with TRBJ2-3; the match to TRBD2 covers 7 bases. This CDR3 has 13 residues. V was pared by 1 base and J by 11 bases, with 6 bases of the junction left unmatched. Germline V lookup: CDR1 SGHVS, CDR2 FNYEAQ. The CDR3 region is CASSLGGGRVQYF. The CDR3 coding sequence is TGTGCCAGCAGCTTAGGAGGCGGGAGAGTGCAGTATTTT.

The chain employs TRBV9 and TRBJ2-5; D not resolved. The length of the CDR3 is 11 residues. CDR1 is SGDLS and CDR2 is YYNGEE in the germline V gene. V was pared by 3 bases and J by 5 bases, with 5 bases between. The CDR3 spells CASSAEETQYF. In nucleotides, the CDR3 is TGTGCCAGCAGCGCTGAGGAGACCCAGTACTTC.

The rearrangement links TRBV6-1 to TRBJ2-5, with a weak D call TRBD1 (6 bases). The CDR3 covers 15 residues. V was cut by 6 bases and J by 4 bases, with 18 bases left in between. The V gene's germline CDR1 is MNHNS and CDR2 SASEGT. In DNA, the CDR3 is TGTGCCAGCAGCCCCACAGGGTTAGAGACAGAGACCCAGTACTTC. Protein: CASSPTGLETETQYF.

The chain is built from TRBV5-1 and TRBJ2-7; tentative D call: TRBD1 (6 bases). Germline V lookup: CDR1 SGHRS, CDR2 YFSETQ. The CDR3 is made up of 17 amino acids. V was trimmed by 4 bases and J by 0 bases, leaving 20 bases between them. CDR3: CASSRAGAGTSSYEQYF. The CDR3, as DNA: TGCGCCAGCAGCCGGGCAGGGGCCGGGACATCCTCCTACGAGCAGTACTTC.

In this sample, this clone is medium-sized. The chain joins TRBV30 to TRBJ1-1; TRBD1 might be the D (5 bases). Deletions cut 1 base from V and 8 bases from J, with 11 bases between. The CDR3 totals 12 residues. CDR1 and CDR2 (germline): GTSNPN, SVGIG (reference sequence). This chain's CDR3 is CAWSGVGAEAFF. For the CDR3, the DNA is TGTGCCTGGAGTGGAGTCGGGGCGGAAGCTTTCTTT.

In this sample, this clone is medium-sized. The CDR3 nucleotides are TGTGCCAGCAGCGAGCAGTACGGGGGAAACACCATATATTTT. Protein sequence: CASSEQYGGNTIYF. The chain is built from TRBV14 and TRBJ1-3; no firm D call. The CDR3 contains 14 residues. CDR1 is SGHDN and CDR2 is FVKESK in the germline V gene. The germline V and J ends were trimmed by 5 bases and 4 bases, with 12 bases remaining between them.

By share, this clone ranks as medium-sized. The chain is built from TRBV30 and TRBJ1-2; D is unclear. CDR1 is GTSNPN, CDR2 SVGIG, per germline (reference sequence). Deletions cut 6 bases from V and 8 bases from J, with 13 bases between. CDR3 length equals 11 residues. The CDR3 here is CACSYGRGYTF. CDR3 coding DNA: TGTGCCTGTAGTTATGGGAGAGGCTACACCTTC.

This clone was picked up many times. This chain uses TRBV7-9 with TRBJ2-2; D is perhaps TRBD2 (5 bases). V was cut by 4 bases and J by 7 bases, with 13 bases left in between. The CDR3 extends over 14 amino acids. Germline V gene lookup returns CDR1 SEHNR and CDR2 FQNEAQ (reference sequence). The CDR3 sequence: CASSSRAEGGELFF. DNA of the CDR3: TGTGCCAGCAGCTCTAGGGCCGAGGGCGGGGAGCTGTTTTTT.

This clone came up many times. The CDR3 here is CASSQEGSVNTEAFF. The CDR3 DNA follows: TGTGCCAGCAGCCAAGAGGGATCGGTTAACACTGAAGCTTTCTTT. The gene calls are TRBV3-1 and TRBJ1-1; D is unresolved. CDR3 length: 15 amino acids. Germline V gene sequence: CDR1 LGHDT, CDR2 YNNKEL (reference sequence). V lost 0 bases and J lost 2, with 10 bases in between.

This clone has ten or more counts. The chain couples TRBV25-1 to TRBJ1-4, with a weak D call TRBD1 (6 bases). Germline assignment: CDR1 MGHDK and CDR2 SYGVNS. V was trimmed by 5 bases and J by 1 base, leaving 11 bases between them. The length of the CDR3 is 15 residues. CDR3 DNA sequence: TGTGCCAGCAGTCAAAGAGGGGGAACTAATGAAAAACTGTTTTTT. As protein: CASSQRGGTNEKLFF. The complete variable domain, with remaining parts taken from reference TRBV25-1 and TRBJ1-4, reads EADIYQTPRYLVIGTGKKITLECSQTMGHDKMYWYQQDPGMELHLIHYSYGVNSTEKGDLSSESTVSRIRTEHFPLTLESARPSHTSQYLCASSQRGGTNEKLFFGSGTQLSVL.

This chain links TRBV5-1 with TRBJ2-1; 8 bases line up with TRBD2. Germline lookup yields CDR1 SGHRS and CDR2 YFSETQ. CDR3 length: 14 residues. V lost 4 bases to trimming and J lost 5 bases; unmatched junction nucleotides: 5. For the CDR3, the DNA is TGCGCCAGCAGCGGGACTAGTGGCGACAATGAGCAGTTCTTC. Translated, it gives CASSGTSGDNEQFF.

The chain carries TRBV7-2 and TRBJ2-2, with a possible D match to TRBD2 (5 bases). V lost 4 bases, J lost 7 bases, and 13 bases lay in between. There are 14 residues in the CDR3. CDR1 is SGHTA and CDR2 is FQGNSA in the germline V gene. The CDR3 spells CASSSILGGGELFF. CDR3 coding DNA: TGTGCCAGCAGCTCAATCCTTGGAGGCGGGGAGCTGTTTTTT.

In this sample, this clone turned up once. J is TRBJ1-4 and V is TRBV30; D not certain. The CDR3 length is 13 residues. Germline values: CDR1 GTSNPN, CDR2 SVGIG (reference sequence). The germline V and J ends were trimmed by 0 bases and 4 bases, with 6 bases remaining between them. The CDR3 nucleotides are TGTGCCTGGAGTGTTGAGATTAATGAAAAACTGTTTTTT. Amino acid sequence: CAWSVEINEKLFF.

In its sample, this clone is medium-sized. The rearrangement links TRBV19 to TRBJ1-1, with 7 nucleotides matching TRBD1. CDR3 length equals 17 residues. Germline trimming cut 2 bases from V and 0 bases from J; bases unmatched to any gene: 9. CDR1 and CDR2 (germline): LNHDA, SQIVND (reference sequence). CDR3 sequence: CASSILQGSRMNTEAFF. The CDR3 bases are TGTGCCAGTAGTATACTACAGGGGTCGAGGATGAACACTGAAGCTTTCTTT.

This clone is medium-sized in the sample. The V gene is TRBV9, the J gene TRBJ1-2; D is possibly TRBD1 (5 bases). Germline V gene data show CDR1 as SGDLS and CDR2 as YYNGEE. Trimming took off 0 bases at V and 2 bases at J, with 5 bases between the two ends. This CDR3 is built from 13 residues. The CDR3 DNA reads TGTGCCAGCAGCGTAGGGACAAACTATGGCTACACCTTC. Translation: CASSVGTNYGYTF.

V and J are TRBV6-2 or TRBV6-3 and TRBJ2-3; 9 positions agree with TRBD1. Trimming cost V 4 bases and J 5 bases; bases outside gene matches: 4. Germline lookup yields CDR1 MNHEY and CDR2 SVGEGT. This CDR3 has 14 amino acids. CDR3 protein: CASSLQGAVDTQYF. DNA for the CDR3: TGTGCCAGCAGTTTACAGGGGGCGGTAGATACGCAGTATTTT.

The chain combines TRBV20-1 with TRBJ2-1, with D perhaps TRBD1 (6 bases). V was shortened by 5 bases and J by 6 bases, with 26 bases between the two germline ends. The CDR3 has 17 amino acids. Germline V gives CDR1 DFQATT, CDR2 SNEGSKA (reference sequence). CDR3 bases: TGCAGTGCTCGCACGAGTGATACAGGGTCCGGGTTCAATGAGCAGTTCTTC. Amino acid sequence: CSARTSDTGSGFNEQFF.

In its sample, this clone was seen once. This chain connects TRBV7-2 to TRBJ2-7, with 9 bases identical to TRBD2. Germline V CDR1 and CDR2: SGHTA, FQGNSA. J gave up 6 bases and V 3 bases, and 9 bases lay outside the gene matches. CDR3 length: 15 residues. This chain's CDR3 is CASSFGTAGGVEQYF. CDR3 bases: TGTGCCAGCAGCTTTGGGACGGCGGGAGGGGTCGAGCAGTACTTC.

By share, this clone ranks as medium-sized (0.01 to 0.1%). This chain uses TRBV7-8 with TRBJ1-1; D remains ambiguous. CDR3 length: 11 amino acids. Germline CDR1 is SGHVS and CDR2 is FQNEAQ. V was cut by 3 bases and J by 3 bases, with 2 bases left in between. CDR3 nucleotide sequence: TGTGCCAGCAGCTTCGACACTGAAGCTTTCTTT. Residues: CASSFDTEAFF.

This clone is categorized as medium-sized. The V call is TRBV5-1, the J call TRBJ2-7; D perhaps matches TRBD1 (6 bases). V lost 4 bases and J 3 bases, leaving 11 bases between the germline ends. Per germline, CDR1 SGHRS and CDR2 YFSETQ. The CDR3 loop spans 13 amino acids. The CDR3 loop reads CASSAGTNYEQYF. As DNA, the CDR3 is TGCGCCAGCAGCGCCGGGACAAACTACGAGCAGTACTTC. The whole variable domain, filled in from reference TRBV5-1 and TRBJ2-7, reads KAGVTQTPRYLIKTRGQQVTLSCSPISGHRSVSWYQQTPGQGLQFLFEYFSETQRNKGNFPGRFSGRQFSNSRSEMNVSTLELGDSALYLCASSAGTNYEQYFGPGTRLTVT.

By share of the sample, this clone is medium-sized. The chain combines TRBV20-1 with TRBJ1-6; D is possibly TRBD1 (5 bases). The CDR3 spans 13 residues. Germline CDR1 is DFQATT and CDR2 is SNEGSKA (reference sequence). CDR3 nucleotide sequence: TGCAGCACGAGCAGGGCAGAGGCTTCACCCCTCCACTTT. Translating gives CSTSRAEASPLHF.